These 2 T cell receptor beta chains came from one sample sequenced in a study of blood T cells in healthy people across ages. It was with a sample-barcoded 5' primer and a J-beta primer mix that a second PCR of about 6 to 12 cycles was run. TCRdb re-called the 5' RACE reads with MiXCR, one entry per CDR3 protein. The sample lists approximately 1.5 million distinct CDR3 sequences, approximately 32% occurring once. The sequencing sample was made of blood. The receptors shown here come from a woman between 25 and 40 years old in good health.

This rearrangement joins TRBV24-1 to TRBJ2-3; TRBD1 is a possible D gene (6 bases). Per the germline V gene, CDR1 is KGHDR and CDR2 is SFDVKD. The CDR3 runs to 13 residues. The V end was cut by 9 bases, the J end by 2 bases, with 11 bases between. CDR3 loop: CATGQTNTDTQYF. CDR3 sequence (DNA): TGTGCCACCGGACAGACTAACACAGATACGCAGTATTTT.

CDR3: CASSVGRDYNEQFF. CDR3 coding DNA: TGTGCCAGCAGTGTCGGGAGGGACTACAATGAGCAGTTCTTC. The rearrangement uses TRBV6-4 and TRBJ2-1; 8 bases agree with TRBD2. The germline gives CDR1 MRHNA, CDR2 SNTAGT. V was pared by 4 bases and J by 3 bases, with 2 bases of the junction left unmatched. The length of the CDR3 is 14 residues.